What follows are 28 T cell receptor beta chains derived from one specimen sequenced in a study of CD8 T cells in ankylosing spondylitis listed by TCRdb under 2017. What the study reported, not specific to this receptor: Blood from ankylosing spondylitis patients appeared to be characterized by a TCR beta motif composed of several highly homologous amino acid variants.

Which antigens these TCRs recognize remains unknown. Receptor libraries were prepared by 5' RACE. The instrument was an Illumina HiSeq 2500. TCRdb ran its own pipeline on the public reads, namely fastp trimming at Q25 and MiXCR clone calling, and kept in-frame beta chains. Entries that share a CDR3 protein sequence are merged under the most common genes and DNA. In all, the sample holds 500,000 to 550,000 distinct CDR3 sequences, and about 13% of those were seen once. The top ten constitute 6.5% to 7% of the sample. The sample comprised blood, either unsorted or a sorted T cell fraction (not recorded which). The receptors were sampled from a male donor with ankylosing spondylitis.

This sequence joins TRBV25-1 and TRBJ2-5; 10 nucleotides line up with TRBD1. The CDR3 covers 15 residues. Germline CDR1 reads MGHDK; CDR2 reads SYGVNS. Trimming cost V 1 base and J 7 bases; bases outside gene matches: 6. The CDR3 is CASSELGTGDGTQYF. The CDR3 bases are TGTGCCAGCAGTGAATTGGGGACAGGGGATGGGACCCAGTACTTC. Using reference TRBV25-1 and TRBJ2-5 for the parts outside the CDR3, the full variable domain is EADIYQTPRYLVIGTGKKITLECSQTMGHDKMYWYQQDPGMELHLIHYSYGVNSTEKGDLSSESTVSRIRTEHFPLTLESARPSHTSQYLCASSELGTGDGTQYFGPGTRLLVL.

The rearrangement uses TRBV10-3 and TRBJ1-5, with TRBD1 matching 10 bases. CDR1 is ENHRY, CDR2 SYGVKD, per germline. V was pared by 5 bases and J by 2 bases, with 6 bases of the junction left unmatched. This CDR3 comprises 16 residues. Here the CDR3 reads CAISRSGTGGNQPQHF. Here the CDR3 DNA reads TGTGCCATCAGTCGAAGTGGGACAGGGGGCAATCAGCCCCAGCATTTT.

This sequence joins TRBV7-6 and TRBJ1-2; D ambiguous. CDR1 and CDR2 from the germline V gene are SGHVS and FNYEAQ. Trimming took 1 base from V and 3 from J, leaving 9 bases between them. The CDR3 length is 14 residues. CDR3 nucleotides: TGTGCCAGCAGCTTAGATGCAGAGGACTATGGCTACACCTTC. Translation: CASSLDAEDYGYTF.

The chain employs TRBV24-1 and TRBJ1-3; perhaps TRBD1 as D (5 bases). This CDR3 comprises 15 residues. Germline V gene lookup returns CDR1 KGHDR and CDR2 SFDVKD. V was trimmed by 4 bases and J by 4 bases, leaving 13 bases between them. CDR3 nucleotide sequence: TGTGCCACCAGTGACGGAACAGGTCTCGGAAACACCATATATTTT. Residues: CATSDGTGLGNTIYF.

The sample holds a few counts of this clonotype. The chain links TRBV3-1 to TRBJ1-5; 9 positions match TRBD1. CDR1 LGHDT and CDR2 YNNKEL come from the germline V gene (reference sequence). CDR3 length equals 15 residues. Trimming took 1 base from V and 5 from J; bases not matched to a gene: 3. The CDR3 loop reads CASSQAGTGHQPQHF. CDR3 coding DNA: TGTGCCAGCAGCCAAGCCGGGACAGGGCATCAGCCCCAGCATTTT.

The table lists this clonotype with a few counts. The chain joins TRBV20-1 to TRBJ1-2; D ambiguous. CDR1 is DFQATT, CDR2 SNEGSKA, per germline (reference sequence). CDR3 length: 14 amino acids. Trimming cost V 2 bases and J 1 base, with 11 bases left between them. The CDR3 reads CSARLPGFNYGYTF. The DNA for the CDR3 is TGCAGTGCTAGATTGCCGGGATTTAACTATGGCTACACCTTC.

This clonotype was counted many times. The chain employs TRBV5-1 and TRBJ2-3; 7 nucleotides agree with TRBD1. Germline V gene sequence: CDR1 SGHRS, CDR2 YFSETQ. This CDR3 spans 14 amino acids. The J segment lost 4 bases and the V segment lost 4 bases, leaving 6 bases of the junction unmatched. CDR3 region: CASSPRGGADTQYF. The CDR3 region has the DNA TGCGCCAGCAGCCCCAGAGGGGGCGCAGATACGCAGTATTTT.

This clonotype came up a few times. The V call is TRBV6-1, the J call TRBJ2-5; TRBD2 is a possible D gene (6 bases). The V gene lost 7 bases and the J gene lost 1 base, with 16 bases spanning the gap. Germline CDR1 reads MNHNS; CDR2 reads SASEGT. The CDR3 length is 15 residues. CDR3 sequence reads: CASKVGGAIQETQYF. CDR3 DNA: TGTGCCAGCAAAGTCGGGGGAGCGATCCAAGAGACCCAGTACTTC.

The rearrangement links TRBV5-1 to TRBJ1-5, with 7 bases aligning to TRBD1. Germline assignment: CDR1 SGHRS and CDR2 YFSETQ. The CDR3 loop spans 13 amino acids. V dropped 4 bases and J dropped 5; count of bases not matched to a gene: 3. The chain's CDR3 is CASSAGTDQPQHF. CDR3 bases: TGCGCCAGCAGCGCCGGGACAGATCAGCCCCAGCATTTT.

This clonotype appeared a few times. The genes are TRBV29-1 and TRBJ2-2; D remains unclear. The CDR3 has 14 residues. Germline CDR1 is SQVTM and CDR2 is ANQGSEA. V lost 4 bases, J lost 1 base, and 10 bases lay in between. The DNA for the CDR3 is TGCAGCGTTGGGAAGGAGCAGAACACCGGGGAGCTGTTTTTT. This translates into CSVGKEQNTGELFF.

This clonotype was counted many times. The rearrangement uses TRBV5-5 and TRBJ2-7; no firm D call. The CDR3 extends over 11 amino acids. Germline values: CDR1 SGHKS, CDR2 YYEKEE (reference sequence). V shed 2 bases and J shed 3 bases, with 3 bases lying between them. The CDR3 region has the DNA TGTGCCAGCAGCTTAGACTACGAGCAGTACTTC. Amino acid sequence: CASSLDYEQYF.

This sequence joins TRBV4-2 and TRBJ2-6; possibly TRBD1 for D (5 bases). V was clipped by 1 base and J by 0 bases, with 7 bases between them. Germline CDR1 reads LGHNA; CDR2 reads YNFKEQ. This CDR3 is built from 16 residues. CDR3 sequence reads: CASSQVQGSGANVLTF. In DNA, the CDR3 is TGTGCCAGCAGCCAAGTTCAGGGCTCTGGGGCCAACGTCCTGACTTTC.

This clonotype has a handful of counts. CDR3 in DNA: TGCAGTGCCACGGGACTAGCGGGAGGGAAGAGCTCCTACAATGAGCAGTTCTTC. Protein sequence: CSATGLAGGKSSYNEQFF. The V gene is TRBV20-1, the J gene TRBJ2-1; 16 positions match TRBD2. Per the germline V gene, CDR1 is DFQATT and CDR2 is SNEGSKA (reference sequence). With V trimmed by 6 bases and J by 0 bases, 8 bases remained unmatched. The CDR3 is 18 amino acids.

V is TRBV12-3 or TRBV12-4 and J is TRBJ2-6; weak D call: TRBD1 (5 bases). V shed 2 bases and J shed 2 bases, with 10 bases lying between them. The CDR3 is made up of 16 amino acids. In DNA, the CDR3 is TGTGCCAGCAGTTTATGGACACAGACTGGGGCCAACGTCCTGACTTTC. Amino acids: CASSLWTQTGANVLTF.

The chain employs TRBV27 and TRBJ1-2; 12 nucleotides line up with TRBD1. The CDR3 loop spans 16 amino acids. V dropped 6 bases and J dropped 8; count of bases not matched to a gene: 13. Germline loops: CDR1 MNHEY, CDR2 SMNVEV (reference sequence). CDR3 sequence (DNA): TGTGCCAGCAGACTTAATCCGGGACAGGGGGCGCTGGGCTACACCTTC. This codes for CASRLNPGQGALGYTF.

V gene TRBV6-1 combines with J gene TRBJ2-7; D might be TRBD1 or TRBD2, each matching 5 bases. Germline V gene sequence: CDR1 MNHNS, CDR2 SASEGT. Trimming pared 8 bases from V and 3 bases from J, leaving 11 bases between. This CDR3 comprises 12 residues. CDR3 coding DNA: TGTGCCAGCTTGGGGACGGGCTACGAGCAGTACTTC. Residues: CASLGTGYEQYF.

This clonotype was counted between two and nine times. The rearrangement links TRBV29-1 to TRBJ2-3; no firm D call. Between the trimmed V and J ends, which lost 0 bases and 0 bases, there was a span of 13 bases. Germline V gene data show CDR1 as SQVTM and CDR2 as ANQGSEA. The length of the CDR3 is 16 residues. CDR3 sequence reads: CSVEEGPTTSTDTQYF. The CDR3 DNA is TGCAGCGTTGAAGAAGGTCCCACTACTAGCACAGATACGCAGTATTTT.

The chain combines TRBV5-1 with TRBJ2-1, with TRBD2 matching over 7 bases. Trimming cost V 0 bases and J 4 bases; bases outside gene matches: 1. This CDR3 comprises 14 residues. Germline CDR1 reads SGHRS; CDR2 reads YFSETQ. The CDR3: CASSLGREYNEQFF. The CDR3 DNA sequence: TGCGCCAGCAGCTTGGGGCGGGAGTACAATGAGCAGTTCTTC.

The chain links TRBV4-2 to TRBJ2-3, with D possibly being TRBD1 (6 bases). Germline V gene lookup returns CDR1 LGHNA and CDR2 YNFKEQ. The length of the CDR3 is 15 residues. V lost 0 bases, J lost 8 bases, and 15 bases lay in between. CDR3 nucleotides: TGTGCCAGCAGCCAAGACCCAGCCGAAGGGGGTACGCAGTATTTT. This codes for CASSQDPAEGGTQYF.

The chain recombines TRBV30 with TRBJ2-7; 8 nucleotides line up with TRBD1. The CDR3 loop spans 15 amino acids. Trimming cost V 3 bases and J 3 bases; bases outside gene matches: 10. Germline V lookup: CDR1 GTSNPN, CDR2 SVGIG (reference sequence). This CDR3 reads CAWSPGQGSVYEQYF. CDR3 nucleotide sequence: TGTGCCTGGAGCCCCGGACAGGGTTCCGTCTACGAGCAGTACTTC.

This clonotype has more than one count but fewer than ten. This chain uses TRBV7-8 with TRBJ2-3; no clear D. The length of the CDR3 is 14 residues. Germline V lookup: CDR1 SGHVS, CDR2 FQNEAQ. The V and J ends lost 5 bases and 10 bases respectively, with 19 bases between them. CDR3 nucleotides: TGTGCCAGCAGCCAAGATGGTCAACAGTCGCCGCAGTATTTT. It specifies CASSQDGQQSPQYF.

In its sample, this clonotype was seen many times. DNA for the CDR3: TGTGCCAGCAGCCAAGTGGCTAGCGGGAGAGACGATGAGCAGTTCTTC. The encoded protein is CASSQVASGRDDEQFF. The chain is built from TRBV14 and TRBJ2-1, with 10 bases identical to TRBD2. The CDR3 totals 16 residues. Germline V gives CDR1 SGHDN, CDR2 FVKESK. J was trimmed by 8 bases and V by 1 base; bases with no gene match: 8.

V and J are TRBV6-1 and TRBJ2-1, with D tentatively TRBD2 (5 bases). The CDR3 has 15 amino acids. From germline, CDR1 is MNHNS and CDR2 SASEGT. V lost 6 bases to trimming and J lost 9 bases, with 21 bases between them. CDR3 residues: CASSDRRLVVGEQFF. CDR3 bases: TGTGCCAGCAGCGATCGGAGGCTGGTGGTCGGTGAGCAGTTCTTC.

There are a few counts of this clonotype. The chain uses TRBV15 and TRBJ2-3, with D possibly being TRBD2 (6 bases). V was cut by 3 bases and J by 2 bases, with 15 bases left in between. There are 16 residues in the CDR3. Germline V gives CDR1 LNHNV, CDR2 YYDKDF (reference sequence). The CDR3 region has the DNA TGTGCCACCAGCAGGGGCCTGGCGGGATTCACAGATACGCAGTATTTT. This translates into CATSRGLAGFTDTQYF.

The CDR3 loop reads CASTNNERGYNEQFF. CDR3 sequence (DNA): TGTGCCAGCACCAATAATGAGCGGGGGTACAATGAGCAGTTCTTC. J is TRBJ2-1 and V is TRBV7-6; 8 bases match TRBD2. CDR3 length equals 15 residues. V was pared by 7 bases and J by 4 bases, with 9 bases of the junction left unmatched. CDR1 is SGHVS and CDR2 is FNYEAQ in the germline V gene.

This clonotype was picked up a small number of times. V is TRBV7-9 and J is TRBJ1-3; D perhaps matches TRBD1 (6 bases). CDR1 is SEHNR and CDR2 is FQNEAQ in the germline V gene (reference sequence). V dropped 11 bases and J dropped 0 bases, with 23 bases sitting between them. This CDR3 region has 17 residues. CDR3 sequence (DNA): TGTGCCTCCGAAGGGGGACTCCAACCCCGCTCTGGAAACACCATATATTTT. Its translation: CASEGGLQPRSGNTIYF.

This clonotype was counted at least ten times. The chain uses TRBV5-1 and TRBJ2-1, with D possibly TRBD1 on 5 matching bases. The CDR3 has 15 amino acids. Germline CDR1 SGHRS, CDR2 YFSETQ. V lost 5 bases and J lost 0, with 12 bases in between. This CDR3 is CASRLGDSSYNEQFF. The CDR3, as DNA: TGCGCCAGCAGGTTAGGCGACAGCTCCTACAATGAGCAGTTCTTC.

There are a few counts of this clonotype. CDR3 in DNA: TGTGCCAGCAGTTCCCCCCACTTAAACACTGAAGCTTTCTTT. Translated: CASSSPHLNTEAFF. The chain couples TRBV27 to TRBJ1-1; D is uncertain. The germline CDR1 and CDR2 sequences are MNHEY and SMNVEV (reference sequence). The CDR3 runs to 14 residues. V was clipped by 4 bases and J by 2 bases, with 11 bases between them.